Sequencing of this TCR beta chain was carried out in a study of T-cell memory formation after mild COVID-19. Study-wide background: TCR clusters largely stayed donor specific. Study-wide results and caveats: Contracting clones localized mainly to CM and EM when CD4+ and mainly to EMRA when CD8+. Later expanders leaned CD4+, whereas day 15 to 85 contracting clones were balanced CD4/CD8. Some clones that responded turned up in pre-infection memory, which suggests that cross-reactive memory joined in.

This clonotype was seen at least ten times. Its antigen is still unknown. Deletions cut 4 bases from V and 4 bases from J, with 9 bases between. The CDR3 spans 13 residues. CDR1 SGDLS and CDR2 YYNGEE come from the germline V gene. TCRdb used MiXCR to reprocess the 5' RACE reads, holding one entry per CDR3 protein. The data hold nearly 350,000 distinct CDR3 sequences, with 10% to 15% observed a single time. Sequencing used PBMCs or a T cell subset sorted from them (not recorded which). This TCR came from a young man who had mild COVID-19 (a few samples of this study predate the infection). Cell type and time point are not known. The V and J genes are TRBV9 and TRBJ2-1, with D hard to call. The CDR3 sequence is CASSLTQYNEQFF. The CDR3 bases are TGTGCCAGCAGCCTTACCCAATACAATGAGCAGTTCTTC.